The 18 T cell receptor beta chains below were found in one sample sequenced in a study of response to subunit inactivated influenza vaccine. One entry per CDR3 protein results from TCRdb running MiXCR on the RT-PCR reads. The table lists about 540,000 distinct CDR3 sequences, roughly a quarter of them singletons. The data were also submitted as part of a second study, on T cells expressing NK-cell markers. That publication notes: Production of TCR beta cDNA relied on 5'RACE template switching with UMIs.

The sequenced sample was CD4+ T cells sorted from PBMCs, obtained approximately 13 days after vaccination. These receptors originate from a man aged 45 to 65 who received an inactivated influenza vaccine.

DNA for the CDR3: TGTGCCAGCAGTTCCTCCGGGGTTAGCAATCAGCCCCAGCATTTT. Translated: CASSSSGVSNQPQHF. The V and J genes are TRBV12-3 or TRBV12-4 and TRBJ1-5, with D unresolved. The CDR3 runs to 15 residues. Trimming pared 4 bases from V and 0 bases from J, leaving 10 bases between.

V is TRBV2 and J is TRBJ2-2; D is undetermined. V was trimmed by 5 bases and J by 10 bases, leaving 11 bases between them. This CDR3 region has 12 residues. CDR1 is SNHLY, CDR2 FYNNEI, per germline. The CDR3 nucleotides read TGTGCCAGCAGTCAGCGCCGGGCGGAGCTGTTTTTT. Encoded protein: CASSQRRAELFF.

This clonotype was detected only a few times. This rearrangement joins TRBV20-1 to TRBJ2-1; D may be TRBD2 (5 bases). V was pared by 7 bases and J by 1 base, with 14 bases between. The CDR3 extends over 14 amino acids. Looked up from germline, CDR1 is DFQATT and CDR2 is SNEGSKA (reference sequence). In DNA, the CDR3 is TGCAGTGGAAGAGGGAGAGGGTCCTACAATGAGCAGTTCTTC. This translates into CSGRGRGSYNEQFF.

The rearrangement joins TRBV3-1 to TRBJ2-7; 7 nucleotides match TRBD2. The germline V gene encodes CDR1 LGHDT and CDR2 YNNKEL (reference sequence). This CDR3 region has 15 residues. Germline trimming cut 8 bases from V and 4 bases from J; bases unmatched to any gene: 14. CDR3 sequence reads: CASRSSGLAEYEQYF. In DNA, the CDR3 is TGTGCCAGCCGATCTTCGGGTCTAGCGGAATACGAGCAGTACTTC.

The table lists this clonotype with a few counts. The CDR3 DNA sequence: TGCAGCATCAGCCCCGGACAAGAGACCCAGTACTTC. It yields the protein CSISPGQETQYF. The rearrangement links TRBV29-1 to TRBJ2-5; D unclear. Trimming left V 8 bases short and J 2 bases short, with 12 bases between. The CDR3 has 12 amino acids. Germline CDR1 SQVTM, CDR2 ANQGSEA.

The CDR3, as DNA: TGTGCCAGCAGGAGAGGACAGGCTGAGTCTGGCTACACCTTC. It specifies CASRRGQAESGYTF. This chain connects TRBV5-5 to TRBJ1-2; 7 bases are a match to TRBD1. V shed 5 bases, J shed 7 bases, and the junction held 11 bases outside the gene matches. Germline-derived CDR1 and CDR2 are SGHKS and YYEKEE (reference sequence). The CDR3 is 14 amino acids.

This clonotype turned up a few times. The chain couples TRBV7-6 to TRBJ2-1; D is unresolved. There are 16 residues in the CDR3. Germline V lookup: CDR1 SGHVS, CDR2 FNYEAQ. Trimming took off 6 bases at V and 1 base at J, with 16 bases between the two ends. This CDR3 is CASSSRTSESYNEQFF. As DNA, the CDR3 is TGTGCCAGCAGTTCCCGGACGAGCGAATCCTACAATGAGCAGTTCTTC.

The sample holds a few counts of this clonotype. The chain carries TRBV14 and TRBJ2-7; a weak D match, TRBD1 (5 bases). V was trimmed by 0 bases and J by 6 bases, leaving 12 bases between them. The CDR3 sequence is 14 residues long. Per germline, CDR1 SGHDN and CDR2 FVKESK. The CDR3 spells CASSQDLQGGEQYF. DNA of the CDR3: TGTGCCAGCAGCCAAGATCTGCAGGGCGGCGAGCAGTACTTC.

This clonotype was seen a few times. The chain joins TRBV20-1 to TRBJ2-7; weak D call: TRBD2 (5 bases). V lost 2 bases, J lost 12 bases, and 17 bases lay in between. The V gene's germline CDR1 is DFQATT and CDR2 SNEGSKA (reference sequence). The CDR3 runs to 12 residues. The CDR3 sequence: CSARLLERAGYF. In nucleotides, the CDR3 is TGCAGTGCTAGACTCCTGGAGAGGGCTGGGTACTTC.

The table lists this clonotype with a few counts. The V and J genes are TRBV29-1 and TRBJ2-1; D gene ambiguous. V dropped 2 bases and J dropped 10 bases, with 15 bases sitting between them. This CDR3 is 13 amino acids long. CDR1 and CDR2 from the germline V gene are SQVTM and ANQGSEA. CDR3 sequence reads: CSVEIAARWEQFF. The CDR3 DNA reads as TGCAGCGTTGAAATAGCAGCTAGATGGGAGCAGTTCTTC.

The sample holds many counts of this clonotype. The chain links TRBV12-3 or TRBV12-4 to TRBJ1-2; the match to TRBD1 covers 7 bases. With V trimmed by 1 base and J by 6 bases, 2 bases remained unmatched. The CDR3 is made up of 13 amino acids. The CDR3 DNA is TGTGCCAGCAGTTTAGGAGGGGGCCATGGCTACACCTTC. Translation gives CASSLGGGHGYTF.

This clonotype appeared a few times. The genes are TRBV6-5 and TRBJ2-7, with 10 positions matching TRBD2. The length of the CDR3 is 14 residues. Unmatched junction bases numbered 4, after V lost 3 bases and J lost 5 bases. CDR1 and CDR2 (germline): MNHEY, SVGAGI. CDR3: CASSYTSGTHEQYF. In DNA form, the CDR3 reads TGTGCCAGCAGTTATACTAGCGGGACCCACGAGCAGTACTTC.

CDR3 coding DNA: TGCAGTGCTAGTGGCTTGGTCCACGAGCAGTACTTC. Translated: CSASGLVHEQYF. This chain connects TRBV20-1 to TRBJ2-7; D is undetermined. With 3 bases removed from V and 5 bases from J, the gap between germline ends came to 11 bases. The CDR3 is 12 amino acids. The germline gives CDR1 DFQATT, CDR2 SNEGSKA (reference sequence).

The chain joins TRBV28 to TRBJ2-5; TRBD2 aligns across 11 bases. The V segment lost 5 bases and the J segment 5 bases; nucleotides outside the gene matches: 4. Germline CDR1 reads MDHEN; CDR2 reads SYDVKM. This CDR3 has 14 amino acids. The CDR3 bases are TGTGCCAGCAGTCCCTTAGCGGGAGGGGAGACCCAGTACTTC. It yields the protein CASSPLAGGETQYF.

In this sample, this clonotype turned up many times. V and J are TRBV7-3 and TRBJ2-2, with D tentatively TRBD1 (6 bases). Trimming took off 4 bases at V and 5 bases at J, with 8 bases between the two ends. The length of the CDR3 is 13 residues. Germline V gives CDR1 SGHTA, CDR2 FQGTGA. The CDR3 region has the DNA TGTGCCAGCAGCTCGGGACAAACCGGGGAGCTGTTTTTT. Residues: CASSSGQTGELFF.

This clonotype was counted a few times. J is TRBJ2-7 and V is TRBV5-1, with D unresolved. The CDR3 is 13 amino acids. Trimming left V 5 bases short and J 6 bases short, with 15 bases between. The germline gives CDR1 SGHRS, CDR2 YFSETQ. The CDR3 here is CASSTSTLGEQYF. For the CDR3, the DNA is TGCGCCAGCAGTACAAGCACTCTCGGCGAGCAGTACTTC.

CDR3: CASSRTNYEQYF. CDR3 nucleotide sequence: TGTGCCAGCTCACGGACTAACTACGAGCAGTACTTC. The chain combines TRBV18 with TRBJ2-7; D perhaps matches TRBD2 (6 bases). The CDR3 has 12 amino acids. Trimming shortened V by 4 bases and J by 3 bases, and 7 bases separated the two germline ends. Per germline, CDR1 KGHSH and CDR2 LQKENI.

This clonotype was seen ten or more times. The V and J genes are TRBV7-3 and TRBJ2-5, with D possibly matching TRBD2 (5 bases). The CDR3 contains 15 residues. The germline V gene encodes CDR1 SGHTA and CDR2 FQGTGA. Between the trimmed V and J ends, which lost 0 bases and 4 bases, there was a span of 12 bases. The DNA for the CDR3 is TGTGCCAGCAGCTTAACGGGAGCGGCGCTAGAGACCCAGTACTTC. It encodes CASSLTGAALETQYF. The variable domain in full, completed from reference TRBV7-3 and TRBJ2-5, reads GAGVSQTPSNKVTEKGKYVELRCDPISGHTALYWYRQSLGQGPEFLIYFQGTGAADDSGLPNDRFFAVRPEGSVSTLKIQRTERGDSAVYLCASSLTGAALETQYFGPGTRLLVL.